Below, one T cell receptor beta chain is given with its context. No antigen is known for it. The sample originates from a study of T cells in localized non-small cell lung cancer. V gave up 6 bases and J gave up 4 bases, with 15 bases separating them. Germline V gives CDR1 MNHEY, CDR2 SVGAGI. CDR3 length: 15 residues. Study outcomes and limitations: Paired adjacent lung recovered a median approximately 62 of the top 100 tumor clones.

The table came from immunoSEQ multiplex PCR; TCRdb's copy has only in-frame clones and leaves some out. Among 31,000 or so clones listed, 85% to 90% were seen once. This sample comprised peripheral blood, obtained before any cancer treatment. This chain links TRBV6-5 with TRBJ2-2; D might be TRBD2 (7 bases). The clonotype comes from a female donor over 55 with stage I lung adenocarcinoma. The CDR3 spells CASRSGAGVTGELFF. The CDR3 bases are TGTGCCAGCAGGAGCGGGGCAGGGGTCACCGGGGAGCTGTTTTTT.